These T cell receptor beta chains were read from a single sample in a study of blood T cell repertoires in COVID-19. Repertoires were generated with immunoSEQ multiplex PCR, while TCRdb's copy carries only in-frame clones and drops some. There are about 69,000 clones in the sample; 84% occur only once, and roughly 13% lies in the top ten. Sample: peripheral blood. All receptors derive from a man between 45 and 60 years old with COVID-19, enrolled during active disease. Each CDR3 is given with its conserved first and last residue. Fields, in order: clone size, D gene, J gene, V gene, CDR3 protein, CDR3 DNA. A D gene is named only where the DNA matches it firmly. Where a row states a size, it is once, few, many or the class of an expanded clone; other rows omit it.

abundance: .
d_gene: TRBD2
j_gene: TRBJ2-3
v_gene: TRBV30
CDR3aa: CAWSAGLADTDTQYF
CDR3nt: TGTGCCTGGAGTGCGGGACTAGCGGACACAGATACGCAGTATTTT

abundance: .
d_gene: .
j_gene: TRBJ1-1
v_gene: TRBV27
CDR3aa: CASSLINSQGTTEAFF
CDR3nt: TGTGCCAGCAGTTTAATAAATTCGCAGGGTACCACTGAAGCTTTCTTT

abundance: few
d_gene: .
j_gene: TRBJ1-1
v_gene: TRBV5-5
CDR3aa: CASSLGRGTEAFF
CDR3nt: TGTGCCAGCAGCTTGGGGCGGGGGACTGAAGCTTTCTTT

abundance: .
d_gene: .
j_gene: TRBJ2-3
v_gene: TRBV29-1
CDR3aa: CSVEASFREPDTQYF
CDR3nt: TGCAGCGTTGAAGCTTCTTTCCGGGAGCCAGATACGCAGTATTTT

abundance: .
d_gene: .
j_gene: TRBJ1-1
v_gene: TRBV11-2
CDR3aa: CASSLRENTEAFF
CDR3nt: TGTGCCAGCAGCTTACGAGAGAACACTGAAGCTTTCTTT

abundance: few
d_gene: .
j_gene: TRBJ2-3
v_gene: TRBV29-1
CDR3aa: CSVIWRGPKADTQYF
CDR3nt: TGCAGCGTAATATGGAGAGGGCCTAAGGCAGATACGCAGTATTTT

abundance: .
d_gene: .
j_gene: TRBJ1-2
v_gene: TRBV9
CDR3aa: CASSADNVGRGNYGYTF
CDR3nt: TGTGCCAGCAGCGCCGATAATGTGGGTCGAGGGAACTATGGCTACACCTTC

abundance: .
d_gene: .
j_gene: TRBJ2-1
v_gene: TRBV7-3
CDR3aa: CASSPAAFYNEQFF
CDR3nt: TGTGCCAGCAGCCCTGCGGCCTTTTACAATGAGCAGTTCTTC

abundance: .
d_gene: TRBD2
j_gene: TRBJ2-1
v_gene: TRBV7-6
CDR3aa: CASSVSGRTRYEQFF
CDR3nt: TGTGCCAGCAGTGTCTCGGGTAGGACTAGGTATGAGCAGTTCTTC

abundance: once
d_gene: .
j_gene: TRBJ2-2
v_gene: TRBV7-2
CDR3aa: CASSPRVTGELFF
CDR3nt: TGTGCCAGCAGCCCCCGGGTCACCGGGGAGCTGTTTTTT

abundance: .
d_gene: TRBD1
j_gene: TRBJ1-1
v_gene: TRBV19
CDR3aa: CAIRDRGDAFF
CDR3nt: TGTGCCATTCGGGACAGGGGGGACGCTTTCTTT

abundance: .
d_gene: TRBD1
j_gene: TRBJ1-2
v_gene: TRBV29-1
CDR3aa: CSALGQGAWGYTF
CDR3nt: TGCAGCGCCCTTGGACAGGGGGCTTGGGGCTACACCTTC

abundance: .
d_gene: TRBD1
j_gene: TRBJ2-2
v_gene: TRBV30
CDR3aa: CAWTMTGGTGELFF
CDR3nt: TGTGCCTGGACGATGACAGGGGGGACCGGGGAGCTGTTTTTT

abundance: .
d_gene: .
j_gene: TRBJ1-2
v_gene: TRBV7-9
CDR3aa: CASSFGGNYGYTF
CDR3nt: TGTGCCAGCAGCTTTGGAGGGAACTATGGCTACACCTTC

abundance: .
d_gene: TRBD2
j_gene: TRBJ2-7
v_gene: TRBV27
CDR3aa: CASSLLLAGVHEQYF
CDR3nt: TGTGCCAGCAGTTTATTGCTAGCGGGGGTTCACGAGCAGTACTTC

abundance: .
d_gene: TRBD1
j_gene: TRBJ1-6
v_gene: TRBV7-9
CDR3aa: CASGPGQGDNSPLHF
CDR3nt: TGTGCCAGCGGTCCCGGACAGGGGGATAATTCACCCCTCCACTTT

abundance: .
d_gene: .
j_gene: TRBJ2-7
v_gene: TRBV14
CDR3aa: CASSQLGTGREQYF
CDR3nt: TGTGCCAGCAGCCAATTGGGCACAGGTAGGGAGCAGTACTTC

abundance: once
d_gene: .
j_gene: TRBJ2-1
v_gene: TRBV11-2
CDR3aa: CASSLATSSYNEQFF
CDR3nt: TGTGCCAGCAGCTTAGCCACTAGCTCCTACAATGAGCAGTTCTTC

abundance: .
d_gene: TRBD1
j_gene: TRBJ1-1
v_gene: TRBV27
CDR3aa: CASRFGQGTTEAFF
CDR3nt: TGTGCCAGCAGATTTGGACAGGGAACGACTGAAGCTTTCTTT

abundance: .
d_gene: TRBD2
j_gene: TRBJ2-2
v_gene: TRBV27
CDR3aa: CASRLTSGGRTGELFF
CDR3nt: TGTGCCAGCAGGCTGACTAGCGGGGGGCGCACCGGGGAGCTGTTTTTT

abundance: .
d_gene: TRBD2
j_gene: TRBJ2-5
v_gene: TRBV19
CDR3aa: CASSMGGLAGDWETQYF
CDR3nt: TGTGCCAGTAGTATGGGGGGCCTAGCGGGGGATTGGGAGACCCAGTACTTC

abundance: .
d_gene: .
j_gene: TRBJ2-5
v_gene: TRBV7-2
CDR3aa: CASSRPGGGRQTQYF
CDR3nt: TGTGCCAGCAGCCGCCCCGGAGGGGGCCGTCAGACCCAGTACTTC

abundance: .
d_gene: .
j_gene: TRBJ2-5
v_gene: TRBV12-2
CDR3aa: CASRVARDNQETQYF
CDR3nt: TGTGCAAGTCGCGTAGCCCGGGACAACCAAGAGACCCAGTACTTC

abundance: .
d_gene: .
j_gene: TRBJ1-2
v_gene: TRBV19
CDR3aa: CASSVRGTGPTNYGYTF
CDR3nt: TGTGCCAGTAGTGTCCGAGGAACAGGACCTACTAACTATGGCTACACCTTC

abundance: few
d_gene: .
j_gene: TRBJ1-2
v_gene: TRBV19
CDR3aa: CASTGGTFGYTF
CDR3nt: TGTGCCAGTACAGGTGGGACATTCGGCTACACCTTC

abundance: .
d_gene: .
j_gene: TRBJ2-7
v_gene: TRBV30
CDR3aa: CAWRVQVNYEQYF
CDR3nt: TGTGCCTGGAGGGTACAGGTAAACTACGAGCAGTACTTC

abundance: .
d_gene: TRBD1
j_gene: TRBJ1-1
v_gene: TRBV12-5
CDR3aa: CASGPRGVAFF
CDR3nt: TGTGCTAGTGGCCCCAGGGGGGTAGCTTTCTTT

abundance: few
d_gene: .
j_gene: TRBJ2-1
v_gene: TRBV7-9
CDR3aa: CASSKHSGEQFF
CDR3nt: TGTGCCAGCAGCAAACACAGCGGAGAGCAGTTCTTC

abundance: .
d_gene: TRBD2
j_gene: TRBJ2-1
v_gene: TRBV18
CDR3aa: CASSRPAGDNEQFF
CDR3nt: TGTGCCAGCTCACGGCCAGCGGGGGACAATGAGCAGTTCTTC

abundance: .
d_gene: .
j_gene: TRBJ1-2
v_gene: TRBV3-1/TRBV3-2
CDR3aa: CASSQGTFIYGYTF
CDR3nt: TGTGCCAGCAGCCAAGGGACTTTTATTTATGGCTACACCTTC

abundance: .
d_gene: TRBD2
j_gene: TRBJ2-1
v_gene: TRBV5-4
CDR3aa: CASSLGGGIDNEQFF
CDR3nt: TGTGCCAGCAGCTTGGGCGGGGGGATCGACAATGAGCAGTTCTTC

abundance: .
d_gene: .
j_gene: TRBJ1-5
v_gene: TRBV5-1
CDR3aa: CASSEGGLGQPQHF
CDR3nt: TGCGCCAGCAGCGAGGGGGGGCTGGGACAGCCCCAGCATTTT

abundance: many
d_gene: .
j_gene: TRBJ2-3
v_gene: TRBV4-1
CDR3aa: CASSQNTQTDTQYF
CDR3nt: TGCGCCAGCAGCCAAAACACCCAGACAGATACGCAGTATTTT

abundance: once
d_gene: TRBD1
j_gene: TRBJ1-6
v_gene: TRBV19
CDR3aa: CASSGPGQGYNSPLHF
CDR3nt: TGTGCCAGTAGCGGTCCCGGACAGGGCTATAATTCACCCCTCCACTTT

abundance: .
d_gene: .
j_gene: TRBJ2-4
v_gene: TRBV3-1/TRBV3-2
CDR3aa: CASSQDREHLAKNIQYF
CDR3nt: TGTGCCAGCAGCCAAGATCGGGAGCATCTGGCCAAAAACATTCAGTACTTC

abundance: few
d_gene: .
j_gene: TRBJ2-1
v_gene: TRBV4-3
CDR3aa: CASSQEEYNEQFF
CDR3nt: TGCGCCAGCAGCCAAGAAGAGTACAATGAGCAGTTCTTC

abundance: .
d_gene: TRBD1
j_gene: TRBJ1-2
v_gene: TRBV6-5
CDR3aa: CASSTGTGFGYTF
CDR3nt: TGTGCCAGCAGTACCGGGACAGGGTTTGGCTACACCTTC

abundance: .
d_gene: .
j_gene: TRBJ2-3
v_gene: TRBV19
CDR3aa: CASTRDLEDTQYF
CDR3nt: TGTGCCAGTACCAGGGACTTGGAAGATACGCAGTATTTT

abundance: .
d_gene: TRBD1
j_gene: TRBJ2-5
v_gene: TRBV5-8
CDR3aa: CASSRGQGARETQYF
CDR3nt: TGTGCCAGCAGCCGCGGACAGGGGGCGAGAGAGACCCAGTACTTC

abundance: .
d_gene: TRBD2
j_gene: TRBJ2-1
v_gene: TRBV11-2
CDR3aa: CASSSRGAGGYNEQFF
CDR3nt: TGTGCCAGCAGCTCCCGGGGCGCGGGGGGCTACAATGAGCAGTTCTTC

abundance: .
d_gene: .
j_gene: TRBJ2-5
v_gene: TRBV7-2
CDR3aa: CASSKVVGRGQETQYF
CDR3nt: TGTGCCAGCAGCAAAGTAGTAGGCAGGGGCCAAGAGACCCAGTACTTC